Below, 9 T cell receptor beta chains from the same sample are listed, as sequenced in a study of T cell responses to AZD1222 COVID-19 vaccine. Sequenced by immunoSEQ multiplex PCR; TCRdb stores in-frame clones only, minus some. The sample has about 92,000 clones; approximately 91% are singletons. This material consisted of peripheral blood, taken on day 0 of AZD1222 vaccination. Every receptor here comes from an adult in good health.

The V and J genes are TRBV18 and TRBJ2-1, with TRBD2 as a possible D gene (5 bases). Looked up from germline, CDR1 is KGHSH and CDR2 is LQKENI. This CDR3 has 12 amino acids. V lost 1 base and J 14 bases, leaving 12 bases between the germline ends. The CDR3 bases are TGTGCCAGCTCACCACAGGCGGGCCTGGAGTTCTTC. This codes for CASSPQAGLEFF.

V and J are TRBV27 and TRBJ1-1, with D hard to call. The V and J ends lost 5 bases and 0 bases respectively, with 13 bases between them. Germline CDR1 MNHEY, CDR2 SMNVEV (reference sequence). This CDR3 comprises 15 residues. CDR3 amino acids: CASSRAADLNTEAFF. CDR3 DNA sequence: TGTGCCAGCAGTCGGGCCGCGGACCTGAACACTGAAGCTTTCTTT.

This CDR3 is CASSQDDRALGSPLHF. The CDR3 DNA reads TGCGCCAGCAGCCAGGACGACAGAGCCCTAGGATCACCCCTCCACTTT. The chain carries TRBV4-1 and TRBJ1-6; D perhaps matches TRBD1 (5 bases). V lost 3 bases and J 10 bases, leaving 19 bases between the germline ends. This CDR3 is built from 16 residues. Germline V CDR1 and CDR2: MGHRA, YSYEKL.

CDR3 bases: TGTGCCAGCAGCAAAACCCAGCTAGCGGGGGGGTATTGGGAGCAGTTCTTC. Translated: CASSKTQLAGGYWEQFF. The chain combines TRBV21-1 with TRBJ2-1; TRBD2 is taken as the D call from the table, unchecked against the DNA. TRBV21-1 is a pseudogene segment. The CDR3 loop spans 17 amino acids.

V and J are TRBV5-4 and TRBJ2-7; 7 positions match TRBD1. The J segment lost 0 bases and the V segment lost 0 bases, leaving 3 bases of the junction unmatched. The CDR3 spans 15 residues. Germline V gives CDR1 SGHNT, CDR2 YYREEE (reference sequence). CDR3 sequence (DNA): TGTGCCAGCAGCTTGGAGGGGGCCAGCTCCTACGAGCAGTACTTC. Its protein product is CASSLEGASSYEQYF.

The J gene is TRBJ1-2, the V gene TRBV30; D ambiguous. In germline, CDR1 is GTSNPN, CDR2 SVGIG (reference sequence). CDR3 size: 12 residues. V lost 1 base and J lost 11, with 14 bases in between. The CDR3 sequence is CAWSAQLTRYTF. The DNA of the CDR3 is TGTGCCTGGAGTGCCCAGTTGACGCGGTACACCTTC.

The J gene is TRBJ1-2, the V gene TRBV7-3; the match to TRBD1 covers 7 bases. Looked up from germline, CDR1 is SGHTA and CDR2 is FQGTGA. With 2 bases clipped from V and 4 bases from J, the junction kept 16 bases outside the gene matches. CDR3 length: 18 amino acids. CDR3 residues: CASSLVPPTGTASYGYTF. The CDR3 DNA reads as TGTGCCAGCAGCTTAGTTCCCCCCACCGGGACAGCGTCCTATGGCTACACCTTC.

The chain recombines TRBV30 with TRBJ2-1; D is possibly TRBD1 (6 bases). Trimming pared 8 bases from V and 4 bases from J, leaving 15 bases between. Per the germline V gene, CDR1 is GTSNPN and CDR2 is SVGIG (reference sequence). The CDR3 consists of 13 residues. In DNA, the CDR3 is TGTGCCCGAGGCCGGGACACTTACAATGAGCAGTTCTTC. Protein: CARGRDTYNEQFF.

The chain has TRBV2 and TRBJ2-7; TRBD1 matches 8 bases. Germline lookup yields CDR1 SNHLY and CDR2 FYNNEI. Trimming cost V 1 base and J 7 bases; bases outside gene matches: 3. The CDR3 is made up of 13 amino acids. CDR3 in amino acids: CASSEGRDREQYF. Written as DNA, the CDR3 is TGTGCCAGCAGTGAAGGGAGGGACAGGGAGCAGTACTTC.